The rows below give T cell receptor beta chains drawn from one sample of a study of OX40 agonist ivuxolimab in advanced cancers. Measured with immunoSEQ multiplex PCR; TCRdb has only the in-frame clones, and not every one. The table shows 65,000 to 85,000 clones, with 80% to 95% occurring only once. The sample consisted of CD4+ or CD8+ T cells sorted from blood, taken in a trial of the OX40 agonist ivuxolimab. The source of these receptors is an adult with an advanced solid tumor such as melanoma, head and neck, liver or kidney cancer. CDR3s include the opening cysteine and the closing phenylalanine or tryptophan. The D gene is left open where the match is weak. Size values are once, few and many counts, or a class for expanded clones, and some rows have none.

v_call: TRBV9
clone_size: NA
j_call: TRBJ2-6
d_call: NA
cdr3_nt: TGTGCCAGCAGCCCCACTGGGGCCAACGTCCTGACTTTC
cdr3_aa: CASSPTGANVLTF

v_call: TRBV6-5
clone_size: NA
j_call: TRBJ2-4
d_call: NA
cdr3_nt: TGTGCCAGCAGTGCCTCACAGGGAAACATTCAGTACTTC
cdr3_aa: CASSASQGNIQYF

v_call: TRBV6-1
clone_size: NA
j_call: TRBJ2-2
d_call: NA
cdr3_nt: TGTGCCAGCACGTCAGGGTGGAACACCGGGGAGCTGTTTTTT
cdr3_aa: CASTSGWNTGELFF

v_call: TRBV7-2
clone_size: NA
j_call: TRBJ1-2
d_call: TRBD1
cdr3_nt: TGTGCCAGCAGCTTAGTGGGTTCAGGGGGCGCCGGAGGCTACACCTTC
cdr3_aa: CASSLVGSGGAGGYTF

v_call: TRBV5-1
clone_size: NA
j_call: TRBJ2-4
d_call: NA
cdr3_nt: TGCGCCAGCAGCCCCACGAACGAAAACATTCAGTACTTC
cdr3_aa: CASSPTNENIQYF

v_call: TRBV10-3
clone_size: once
j_call: TRBJ2-1
d_call: NA
cdr3_nt: TGTGCCATCAGAGGAGGGTCGGGGTCGAACAATGAGCAGTTCTTC
cdr3_aa: CAIRGGSGSNNEQFF

v_call: TRBV11-3
clone_size: once
j_call: TRBJ1-1
d_call: NA
cdr3_nt: TGTGCCAGCAGCCTGGGACAGAACACTGAAGCTTTCTTT
cdr3_aa: CASSLGQNTEAFF

v_call: TRBV4-2
clone_size: NA
j_call: TRBJ1-4
d_call: NA
cdr3_nt: TGTGCCAGCAGCCCACAAAGCATAAGAGCAACTAATGAAAAACTGTTTTTT
cdr3_aa: CASSPQSIRATNEKLFF

v_call: TRBV7-3
clone_size: NA
j_call: TRBJ1-2
d_call: NA
cdr3_nt: TGTGCCAGCAGCTTAACTGGGACCGACCAGAGCTACACCTTC
cdr3_aa: CASSLTGTDQSYTF

v_call: TRBV5-1
clone_size: once
j_call: TRBJ2-3
d_call: TRBD1
cdr3_nt: TGCGCCAGCAGCTGGGACAGGACAGATACGCAGTATTTT
cdr3_aa: CASSWDRTDTQYF

v_call: TRBV6-5
clone_size: NA
j_call: TRBJ2-7
d_call: TRBD1
cdr3_nt: TGTGCCAGCAGTCTAATGACAGGGAGCTACGAGCAGTACTTC
cdr3_aa: CASSLMTGSYEQYF

v_call: TRBV7-2
clone_size: once
j_call: TRBJ2-7
d_call: NA
cdr3_nt: TGTGCCAGCAGCTTAGGGTCGGTATACGAGCAGTACTTC
cdr3_aa: CASSLGSVYEQYF

v_call: TRBV7-9
clone_size: NA
j_call: TRBJ1-5
d_call: NA
cdr3_nt: TGTGCCAGCAGCCAAGATGCGGCAGGGTATCAGCCCCAGCATTTT
cdr3_aa: CASSQDAAGYQPQHF

v_call: TRBV6-1
clone_size: NA
j_call: TRBJ1-4
d_call: TRBD1
cdr3_nt: TGTGCCAGCCGGACAGGAGCAACTAATGAAAAACTGTTTTTT
cdr3_aa: CASRTGATNEKLFF

v_call: TRBV18
clone_size: NA
j_call: TRBJ2-7
d_call: TRBD2
cdr3_nt: TGTGCCAGCTCACCCATTGGACTAGCCAACGAGCAGTACTTC
cdr3_aa: CASSPIGLANEQYF

v_call: TRBV11-3
clone_size: NA
j_call: TRBJ2-3
d_call: TRBD2
cdr3_nt: TGTGCCAGCAGCTCGGGACTAGCGGGAGGTCTGACAGATACGCAGTATTTT
cdr3_aa: CASSSGLAGGLTDTQYF

v_call: TRBV5-5
clone_size: NA
j_call: TRBJ2-6
d_call: NA
cdr3_nt: TGTGCCAGCAGCTTGTACAGGGCCTCTGGGGCCAACGTCCTGACTTTC
cdr3_aa: CASSLYRASGANVLTF

v_call: TRBV5-5
clone_size: NA
j_call: TRBJ2-3
d_call: NA
cdr3_nt: TGTGCCAGCAGCGCCGTGGGGGAGAGCACAGATACGCAGTATTTT
cdr3_aa: CASSAVGESTDTQYF

v_call: TRBV6-5
clone_size: NA
j_call: TRBJ2-5
d_call: NA
cdr3_nt: TGTGCCAGCAGTTTACTAGGACAAGAGACCCAGTACTTC
cdr3_aa: CASSLLGQETQYF

v_call: TRBV11-3
clone_size: NA
j_call: TRBJ2-5
d_call: TRBD2
cdr3_nt: TGTGCCAGCAGCGGCGGGAGGGGAGACAAAGAGACCCAGTACTTC
cdr3_aa: CASSGGRGDKETQYF

v_call: TRBV15
clone_size: NA
j_call: TRBJ1-2
d_call: NA
cdr3_nt: TGTGCCACCAGCAGGGAACCAATGGACGGGTTCTATGGCTACACCTTC
cdr3_aa: CATSREPMDGFYGYTF

v_call: TRBV30
clone_size: NA
j_call: TRBJ2-1
d_call: NA
cdr3_nt: TGTGCCTGGAGTCGCTCCCTGAGTACCTACAATGAGCAGTTCTTC
cdr3_aa: CAWSRSLSTYNEQFF

v_call: TRBV10-1
clone_size: once
j_call: TRBJ2-7
d_call: TRBD2
cdr3_nt: TGCGCCAGCAGTGACCACGGGACTACCCCCTACGAGCAGTACTTC
cdr3_aa: CASSDHGTTPYEQYF

v_call: TRBV11-1
clone_size: NA
j_call: TRBJ2-1
d_call: NA
cdr3_nt: TGTGCCAGCAGCTTCCTGGCTCTTAATGGGGAGCAGTTCTTC
cdr3_aa: CASSFLALNGEQFF

v_call: TRBV5-1
clone_size: NA
j_call: TRBJ2-3
d_call: NA
cdr3_nt: TGCGCCAGCAGCTTGTCGGGGCCGGGCACAGATACGCAGTATTTT
cdr3_aa: CASSLSGPGTDTQYF

v_call: TRBV5-1
clone_size: NA
j_call: TRBJ1-2
d_call: NA
cdr3_nt: TGCGCCAGCAGCTCCTACAGGGAGCCTTATGGCTACACCTTC
cdr3_aa: CASSSYREPYGYTF